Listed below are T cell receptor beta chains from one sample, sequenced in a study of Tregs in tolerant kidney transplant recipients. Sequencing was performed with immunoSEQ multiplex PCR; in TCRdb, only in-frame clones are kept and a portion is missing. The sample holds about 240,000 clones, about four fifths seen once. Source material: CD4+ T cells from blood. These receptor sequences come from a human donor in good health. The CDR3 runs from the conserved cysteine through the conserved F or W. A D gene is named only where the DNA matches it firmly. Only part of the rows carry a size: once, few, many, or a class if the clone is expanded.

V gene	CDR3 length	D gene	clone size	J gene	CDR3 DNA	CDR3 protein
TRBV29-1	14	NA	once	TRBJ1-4	TGCAGCGTTGACCCCGGGGGCGGGAGTGAAAAACTGTTTTTT	CSVDPGGGSEKLFF
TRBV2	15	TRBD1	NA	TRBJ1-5	TGTGCCAGCAGTACGACAGGGACGAGCAATCAGCCCCAGCATTTT	CASSTTGTSNQPQHF
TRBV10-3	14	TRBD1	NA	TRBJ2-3	TGTGCCATCACAGGACAGGGGGCCTCAGATACGCAGTATTTT	CAITGQGASDTQYF
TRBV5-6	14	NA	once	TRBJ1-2	TGTGCCAGCAGCGGGTGGTATCCTAACTATGGCTACACCTTC	CASSGWYPNYGYTF
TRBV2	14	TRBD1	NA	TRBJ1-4	TGTGCCAGCAGTCCTCAGGGGGGCGGTGAAAAACTGTTTTTT	CASSPQGGGEKLFF
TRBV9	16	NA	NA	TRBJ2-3	TGTGCCAGCAGCGCACAAGAGGAACTGAGAACAGATACGCAGTATTTT	CASSAQEELRTDTQYF
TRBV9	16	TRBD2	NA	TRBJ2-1	TGTGCCAGCAGCACGACTAGCGGGAGTGTCTACAATGAGCAGTTCTTC	CASSTTSGSVYNEQFF
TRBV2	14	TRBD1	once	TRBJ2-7	TGTGCCAGCAGAGTACTCGGGACAGGGTTCGAGCAGTACTTC	CASRVLGTGFEQYF
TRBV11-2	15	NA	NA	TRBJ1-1	TGTGCCAGCAGCTTAGGACAGGCTCAGAACACTGAAGCTTTCTTT	CASSLGQAQNTEAFF
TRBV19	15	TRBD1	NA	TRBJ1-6	TGTGCCAGTAGTGCAATGACAGGGCGTAATTCACCCCTCCACTTT	CASSAMTGRNSPLHF
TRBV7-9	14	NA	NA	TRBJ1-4	TGTGCCAGTCGGAACAGGGCAACTAATGGAAAACTGTTTTTT	CASRNRATNGKLFF
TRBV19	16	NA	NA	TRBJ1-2	TGTGCCAGTAGTCCCAGGAGGGGGGATTTTAACTATGGCTACACCTTC	CASSPRRGDFNYGYTF
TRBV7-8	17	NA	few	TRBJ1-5	TGTGCCAGCAGCTTAGCGCGAATTGTACAGAGCAATCAGCCCCAGCATTTT	CASSLARIVQSNQPQHF
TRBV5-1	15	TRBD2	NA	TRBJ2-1	TGCGCCAGCAGCCAGACTAGCGGGAGCTACAATGAGCAGTTCTTC	CASSQTSGSYNEQFF
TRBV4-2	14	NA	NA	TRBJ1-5	TGTGCCAGCAGCCCCCGGGGAAGCAATCAGCCCCAGCATTTT	CASSPRGSNQPQHF
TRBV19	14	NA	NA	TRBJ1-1	TGTGCCAGTAGTATAAATGGTGAGAACACTGAAGCTTTCTTT	CASSINGENTEAFF
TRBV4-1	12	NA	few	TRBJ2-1	TGCGCCAGCAGCCACACCTACAATGAGCAGTTCTTC	CASSHTYNEQFF
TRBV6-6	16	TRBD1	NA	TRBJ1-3	TGTGCCAGCAGTAGGACAGGGGCGAGCTCTGGAAACACCATATATTTT	CASSRTGASSGNTIYF
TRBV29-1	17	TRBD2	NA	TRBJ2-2	TGCAGCGTTGCTGCACTAGCGGGAGGGCCTGGGAGCGGGGAGCTGTTTTTT	CSVAALAGGPGSGELFF
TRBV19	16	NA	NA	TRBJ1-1	TGTGCCAGTAGTATAGTCGATAATTTTGGGAACACTGAAGCTTTCTTT	CASSIVDNFGNTEAFF
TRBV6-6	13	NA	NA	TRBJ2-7	TGTGCCAGCAGTTACTTAATCCACCACGAGCAGTACTTC	CASSYLIHHEQYF
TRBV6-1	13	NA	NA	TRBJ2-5	TGTGCCAGCATTACCACTAGAGAGGGGACCCAGTACTTC	CASITTREGTQYF
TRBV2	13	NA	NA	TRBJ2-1	TGTGCCAGCAGTCCTACTAGACACAATGAGCAGTTCTTC	CASSPTRHNEQFF
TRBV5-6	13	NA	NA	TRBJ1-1	TGTGCCAGCAGCTTACGACAGGCATTTGGAGCTTTCTTT	CASSLRQAFGAFF
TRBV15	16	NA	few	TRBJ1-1	TGTGCCACCAGCAGATCCCGCGCAGGGTGGGACACTGAAGCTTTCTTT	CATSRSRAGWDTEAFF
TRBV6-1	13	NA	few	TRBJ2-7	TGTGCCACCACGGTAACGGGACCTTACGAGCAGTACTTC	CATTVTGPYEQYF
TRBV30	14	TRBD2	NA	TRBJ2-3	TGTGCCTGGAGGAAGCGGGGGGGCACAGATACGCAGTATTTT	CAWRKRGGTDTQYF
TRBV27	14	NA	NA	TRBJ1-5	TGTGCCAGCAGTTCCCACGGACTTTACCAGCCCCAGCATTTT	CASSSHGLYQPQHF
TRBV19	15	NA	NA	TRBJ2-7	TGTGCCAGTACGGCAGGGACTGTTGGCACCTACGAGCAGTACTTC	CASTAGTVGTYEQYF
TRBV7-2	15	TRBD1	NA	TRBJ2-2	TGTGCCAGCAGCGCTCACAGGGGAAACACCGGGGAGCTGTTTTTT	CASSAHRGNTGELFF
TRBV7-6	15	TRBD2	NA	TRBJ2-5	TGTGCCAGCAGCTCCTTTAGCGGGGGGAGGGAGACCCAGTACTTC	CASSSFSGGRETQYF
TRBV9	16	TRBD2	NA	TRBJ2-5	TGTGCCAGCAGCCCCCTCCTACTAGCGGGGGTAGAGACCCAGTACTTC	CASSPLLLAGVETQYF
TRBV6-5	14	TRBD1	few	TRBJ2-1	TGTGCCAGCAGTCCTTGGGACAGGGGGGGTGAGCAGTTCTTC	CASSPWDRGGEQFF
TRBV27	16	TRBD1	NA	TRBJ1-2	TGTGCCAGCAGTTCCCTGGGTGGGACAGTTCCCTATGGCTACACCTTC	CASSSLGGTVPYGYTF
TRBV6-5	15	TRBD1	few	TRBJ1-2	TGTGCCAGCAGACAAACAGGGGGCGCGGGCTATGGCTACACCTTC	CASRQTGGAGYGYTF
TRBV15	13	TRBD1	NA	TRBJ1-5	TGTGCCACCAGCACCCAGGGGGATCAGCCCCAGCATTTT	CATSTQGDQPQHF
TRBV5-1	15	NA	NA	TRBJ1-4	TGCGCCAGCAGCTTGGATGGGACGAGGCAGGAAAAACTGTTTTTT	CASSLDGTRQEKLFF
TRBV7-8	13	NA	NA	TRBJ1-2	TGTGCCAGCAGCCCAGGACATAACTATGGCTACACCTTC	CASSPGHNYGYTF
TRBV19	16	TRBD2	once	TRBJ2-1	TGTGCCAGTAGCTGGTCTAGCGGGACCAGCTACAATGAGCAGTTCTTC	CASSWSSGTSYNEQFF
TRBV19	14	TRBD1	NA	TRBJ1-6	TGTGCCAGTAAAGGGGGACAGGGAAGGCCACCCCTCCACTTT	CASKGGQGRPPLHF
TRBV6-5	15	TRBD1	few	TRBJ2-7	TGTGCCAGCAGTTTCACAGGGGGCGCCCTAGGCGAGCAGTACTTC	CASSFTGGALGEQYF
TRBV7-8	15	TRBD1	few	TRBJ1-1	TGTGCCAGCAGCTTAACTGACAGGGGTAGCACTGAAGCTTTCTTT	CASSLTDRGSTEAFF
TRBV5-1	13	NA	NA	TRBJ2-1	TGCGCCAGCAGAGGGGGAGATAACAATGAGCAGTTCTTC	CASRGGDNNEQFF
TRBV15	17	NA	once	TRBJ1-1	TGTGCCACCAGCAGAGCCCCTCAGGGTTACAAGAACACTGAAGCTTTCTTT	CATSRAPQGYKNTEAFF
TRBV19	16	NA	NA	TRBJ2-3	TGTGCCAGTAGTCTTCCCCCGTGGGAGAGGGCGGATACGCAGTATTTT	CASSLPPWERADTQYF
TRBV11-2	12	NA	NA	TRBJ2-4	TGTGCCAGCAGCCTCCGGAGAAACATTCAGTACTTC	CASSLRRNIQYF